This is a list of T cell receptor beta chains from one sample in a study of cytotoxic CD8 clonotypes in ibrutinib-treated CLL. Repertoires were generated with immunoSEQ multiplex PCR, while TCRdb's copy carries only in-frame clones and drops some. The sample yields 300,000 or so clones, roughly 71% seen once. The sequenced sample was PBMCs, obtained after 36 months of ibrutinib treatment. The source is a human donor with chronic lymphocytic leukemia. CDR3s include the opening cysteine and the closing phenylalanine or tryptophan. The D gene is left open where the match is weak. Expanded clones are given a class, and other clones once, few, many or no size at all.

CASVRPLAKNIQYF	TGTGCCAGCGTAAGGCCCCTAGCCAAAAACATTCAGTACTTC	-	-	TRBJ2-4	TRBV28
CASSVVEDTQYF	TGTGCCAGCAGCGTAGTGGAGGATACGCAGTATTTT	-	-	TRBJ2-3	TRBV9
CASSIGGTSSYEQYF	TGTGCCAGCAGTATCGGGGGGACCTCCTCCTACGAGCAGTACTTC	TRBD2	-	TRBJ2-7	TRBV13
CASSLEGKRAYEQYF	TGCGCCAGCAGCTTGGAGGGGAAACGTGCCTACGAGCAGTACTTC	-	-	TRBJ2-7	TRBV5-1
CASSLGGALAYEQYF	TGTGCCAGCAGCTTAGGAGGGGCCCTAGCCTACGAGCAGTACTTC	-	few	TRBJ2-7	TRBV7-8
CATRTGPWYSNQPQHF	TGCGCCACCCGGACAGGGCCCTGGTATAGCAATCAGCCCCAGCATTTT	TRBD1	-	TRBJ1-5	TRBV10-2
CASSFGGEQYF	TGTGCCAGCAGCTTCGGGGGCGAGCAGTACTTC	-	-	TRBJ2-7	TRBV11-2
CASSLSAGGYNEQFF	TGTGCCAGCAGCTTAAGTGCGGGAGGGTACAATGAGCAGTTCTTC	TRBD2	-	TRBJ2-1	TRBV7-3
CASSFGRSSYEQYF	TGTGCCAGCAGTTTCGGTCGGAGCTCCTACGAGCAGTACTTC	-	-	TRBJ2-7	TRBV28
CASSSRDRGFNGYTF	TGTGCCAGCAGCTCCCGGGACAGGGGTTTTAATGGCTACACCTTC	TRBD1	-	TRBJ1-2	TRBV7-8
CASLRHCARIYEQYF	TGTGCCAGCCTACGACACTGTGCTAGAATCTACGAGCAGTACTTC	-	-	TRBJ2-7	TRBV21-1
CASSLWRVNTEAFF	TGTGCCAGCAGCCTCTGGCGGGTGAACACTGAAGCTTTCTTT	-	few	TRBJ1-1	TRBV5-6
CASSPWRGRETQYF	TGTGCCAGCAGCCCATGGAGGGGGCGAGAGACCCAGTACTTC	-	-	TRBJ2-5	TRBV6-5
CSGRTGSGEKLFF	TGCAGCGGGAGGACAGGGTCGGGTGAAAAACTGTTTTTT	TRBD1	-	TRBJ1-4	TRBV29-1
CASSRATGANVLTF	TGTGCCAGTAGTAGAGCAACAGGGGCCAACGTCCTGACTTTC	-	few	TRBJ2-6	TRBV19
CASSLQGDTQYF	TGTGCCAGCAGCTTACAGGGAGATACGCAGTATTTT	-	-	TRBJ2-3	TRBV7-9
CASTPTGARNEQYF	TGTGCCAGCACTCCGACAGGGGCGAGGAACGAGCAGTACTTC	TRBD1	once	TRBJ2-7	TRBV28
CASSLGGRNTEAFF	TGTGCCAGCAGCTTAGGGGGCCGGAACACTGAAGCTTTCTTT	-	-	TRBJ1-1	TRBV11-3
CASGLEYPTSYTF	TGTGCTAGTGGTTTGGAGTATCCCACGTCCTACACCTTC	-	-	TRBJ1-2	TRBV12-5
CASSAGLAGEADTQYF	TGTGCCAGCAGCGCGGGACTAGCGGGAGAAGCAGATACGCAGTATTTT	TRBD2	-	TRBJ2-3	TRBV13
CASSVGLRSTDTQYF	TGTGCCAGCAGCGTGGGACTAAGGAGCACAGATACGCAGTATTTT	TRBD2	-	TRBJ2-3	TRBV9
CASSPRGGGNQPQHF	TGTGCCAGTTCACCACGGGGCGGAGGCAATCAGCCCCAGCATTTT	-	-	TRBJ1-5	TRBV27
CASSRGGEGEKLFF	TGTGCCAGCAGCCGAGGGGGGGAGGGAGAAAAACTGTTTTTT	-	few	TRBJ1-4	TRBV2